This TCR beta chain appears in the sequencing data of a study of T cell changes during pregnancy in multiple sclerosis. Libraries were prepared by immunoSEQ multiplex PCR; TCRdb keeps only in-frame clonotypes and omits some of them. The data hold tens of thousands of clones, with around 90% observed a single time. Germline-derived CDR1 and CDR2 are MNHEY and SMNVEV (reference sequence). The CDR3 totals 16 residues. The V end was cut by 3 bases, the J end by 6 bases, with 21 bases between. V and J are TRBV27 and TRBJ2-7; D might be TRBD2 (6 bases). This clonotype was obtained from a female donor with multiple sclerosis, enrolled in a pregnancy study. The source material was CD8+ T cells from peripheral blood mononuclear cells, sampled before pregnancy. Here the CDR3 reads CASSLVRAGSVGEQYF. CDR3 coding DNA: TGTGCCAGCAGTTTGGTCAGGGCCGGGAGCGTAGGCGAGCAGTACTTC.